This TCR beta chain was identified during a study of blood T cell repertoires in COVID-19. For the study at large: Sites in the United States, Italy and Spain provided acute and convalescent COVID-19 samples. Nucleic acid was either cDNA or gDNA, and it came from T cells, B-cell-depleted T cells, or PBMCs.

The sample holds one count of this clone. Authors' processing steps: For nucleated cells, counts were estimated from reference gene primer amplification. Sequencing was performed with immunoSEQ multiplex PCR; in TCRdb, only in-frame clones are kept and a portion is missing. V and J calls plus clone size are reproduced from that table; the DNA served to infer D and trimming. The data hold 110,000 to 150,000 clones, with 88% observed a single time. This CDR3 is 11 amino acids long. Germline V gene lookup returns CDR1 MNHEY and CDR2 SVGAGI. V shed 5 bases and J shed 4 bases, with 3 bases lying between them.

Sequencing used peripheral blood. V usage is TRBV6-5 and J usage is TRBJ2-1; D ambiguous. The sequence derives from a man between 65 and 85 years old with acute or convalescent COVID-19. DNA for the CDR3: TGTGCCAGCAGTCTTTACAATGAGCAGTTCTTC. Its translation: CASSLYNEQFF.